This TCR beta chain appears in the sequencing data of a study of shared clonotypes between healthy human individuals. For the study at large: Each donor contributed plates that comprised three CD4 naive, three CD4 memory, two CD8 naive and one CD8 memory.

Study-wide results and limits: Despite large depth, sorted-subset datasets appeared incompletely sequenced.

Details on this clone: As yet, its antigen is unknown.

Clones were sequenced by immunoSEQ multiplex PCR, and TCRdb holds only the in-frame ones, with some missing. The data show about 710,000 clones, 73% seen once. V was cut by 3 bases and J by 5 bases, with 8 bases left in between. The CDR3 is 13 amino acids. The V gene's germline CDR1 is LNHDA and CDR2 SQIVND (reference sequence). The source material was memory CD4+ T cells sorted from blood. Subset reported: CD45RA-negative fraction. V gene TRBV19 combines with J gene TRBJ1-5; D remains ambiguous. The source is a woman in her twenties or thirties in good health. The CDR3 DNA is TGTGCCAGTAGTATGGGGAGGGATCAGCCCCAGCATTTT. This gives the protein CASSMGRDQPQHF.